Below, 3 T cell receptor beta chains from the same sample are listed, as sequenced in a study of metastatic and nonmetastatic thyroid tumors. TCRdb used MiXCR to call clones anew from the PCR reads. Seen here are about 93,000 clones, roughly an eighth observed once, and the top ten hold about 11%. Ahead of thyroid surgery, no patient had received treatment of any kind. The sample comprised blood. These receptors originate from a female donor with papillary thyroid cancer or a benign thyroid nodule (not recorded which). Some clones in this sample may be carry-over from other donors' samples.

This clone occurred many times. This chain connects TRBV28 to TRBJ2-2; D gene ambiguous. Trimming left V 4 bases short and J 1 base short, with 4 bases between. The CDR3 sequence is 13 residues long. The germline CDR1 and CDR2 sequences are MDHEN and SYDVKM. DNA for the CDR3: TGTGCCAGCAGTTCGTGGAACACCGGGGAGCTGTTTTTT. It encodes CASSSWNTGELFF.

The chain employs TRBV28 and TRBJ2-3; the D gene is possibly TRBD2 (5 bases). CDR1 and CDR2 (germline): MDHEN, SYDVKM. The CDR3 consists of 14 residues. The V and J ends lost 4 bases and 6 bases respectively, with 14 bases between them. The CDR3 nucleotides read TGTGCCAGCAGTTCGACACCTCCGGGGGATACGCAGTATTTT. This sequence encodes CASSSTPPGDTQYF.

The V and J genes are TRBV27 and TRBJ2-1; 14 bases fit TRBD2. The V gene end was trimmed by 4 bases and the J gene end by 7 bases; junction bases not matched to a gene: 9. From germline, CDR1 is MNHEY and CDR2 SMNVEV (reference sequence). The CDR3 loop spans 17 amino acids. CDR3 sequence reads: CASSSPRTSGGRNEQFF. Here the CDR3 DNA reads TGTGCCAGCAGTTCGCCTCGGACTAGCGGGGGGAGAAATGAGCAGTTCTTC.